Listed below are T cell receptor beta chains from one sample, sequenced in a study of CD8 T cells in Susac syndrome. In TCRdb, the immunoSEQ multiplex PCR reads were re-called with MiXCR into one record per CDR3 protein. The table has roughly 200,000 distinct CDR3 sequences, 90% to 95% seen once; the top ten hold roughly 0.11%. The specimen sequenced was CD4+ T cells from PBMCs. The source of these receptors is a human donor with Susac syndrome. The CDR3 runs from the conserved cysteine through the conserved F or W. Fields, in order: V gene, J gene, CDR3 protein.

V: TRBV9; J: TRBJ2-1; CDR3: CASSVEGASQFF
V: TRBV7-9; J: TRBJ2-7; CDR3: CASSYSGKGDGEQYF
V: TRBV24-1; J: TRBJ2-3; CDR3: CATSRDSKDTQYF
V: TRBV5-1; J: TRBJ1-2; CDR3: CASSSLGTGENYGYTF
V: TRBV12-3/TRBV12-4; J: TRBJ2-2; CDR3: CASRYGPGELFF
V: TRBV12-3/TRBV12-4; J: TRBJ1-1; CDR3: CASRPDSMNTEAFF
V: TRBV7-2; J: TRBJ1-3; CDR3: CASSSAHRVAGNTIYF
V: TRBV11-2; J: TRBJ1-2; CDR3: CASSLGPATGYYGYTF
V: TRBV3-1; J: TRBJ2-2; CDR3: CASSQSQGLWTTGELFF
V: TRBV20-1; J: TRBJ1-4; CDR3: CSARDVGGNEKLFF
V: TRBV20-1; J: TRBJ1-1; CDR3: CSARDLGGPGSFF
V: TRBV18; J: TRBJ2-1; CDR3: CASSPPTSGAVEQFF
V: TRBV20-1; J: TRBJ1-2; CDR3: CSARATGSNKVYGYTF
V: TRBV24-1; J: TRBJ2-3; CDR3: CATSDRKSTDTQYF
V: TRBV3-1; J: TRBJ2-3; CDR3: CASSQAGYNTETQYF
V: TRBV29-1; J: TRBJ2-2; CDR3: CSVGLAGMTGELFF
V: TRBV29-1; J: TRBJ1-2; CDR3: CSAQEAQNSYGYTF
V: TRBV20-1; J: TRBJ1-2; CDR3: CSARTDRNYGYTF
V: TRBV6-5; J: TRBJ2-3; CDR3: CASSSQLRTDTQYF
V: TRBV27; J: TRBJ1-5; CDR3: CASSWNRYQPQHF
V: TRBV12-3/TRBV12-4; J: TRBJ2-7; CDR3: CASSHDYNSYEQYF
V: TRBV15; J: TRBJ2-5; CDR3: CATSIGAQETQYF
V: TRBV4-3; J: TRBJ1-4; CDR3: CASNKQGAANEKLFF
V: TRBV20-1; J: TRBJ1-3; CDR3: CSASRRLGNTIYF
V: TRBV29-1; J: TRBJ1-3; CDR3: CSVEDQGQGNTIYF
V: TRBV4-3; J: TRBJ1-2; CDR3: CASSQEGDYYGYTF
V: TRBV29-1; J: TRBJ2-3; CDR3: CSVADQTDTQYF
V: TRBV20-1; J: TRBJ2-5; CDR3: CSASGEEGETRYF
V: TRBV12-3/TRBV12-4; J: TRBJ1-1; CDR3: CASSLRRNTEAFF
V: TRBV24-1; J: TRBJ2-1; CDR3: CATSPGKSSYNEQFF
V: TRBV29-1; J: TRBJ1-1; CDR3: CSVNRGRNTEAFF
V: TRBV18; J: TRBJ1-2; CDR3: CASTLGAGSNGYTF
V: TRBV20-1; J: TRBJ1-1; CDR3: CSASQGSDTEAFF
V: TRBV12-3/TRBV12-4; J: TRBJ1-4; CDR3: CASNLQGSNEKLFF
V: TRBV13; J: TRBJ2-5; CDR3: CASSPRGWGRLETQYF
V: TRBV18; J: TRBJ1-2; CDR3: CASSPERVGYGYTF
V: TRBV7-8; J: TRBJ2-5; CDR3: CASSFNTAGETQYF
V: TRBV24-1; J: TRBJ1-5; CDR3: CATSAADNQPQHF
V: TRBV20-1; J: TRBJ2-5; CDR3: CSARDGLKTQYF
V: TRBV6-2/TRBV6-3; J: TRBJ2-6; CDR3: CASSRDRARSGANVLTF
V: TRBV12-3/TRBV12-4; J: TRBJ1-2; CDR3: CASSLFGPRDYGYTF
V: TRBV24-1; J: TRBJ2-3; CDR3: CATSDGGKDTQYF
V: TRBV27; J: TRBJ1-2; CDR3: CASSLSFTGRGYGYTF